Sequencing of this T cell receptor beta chain was carried out in a study of cytomegalovirus exposure and HLA in healthy donors. Across the study: An earlier analysis found fewer than 140 million unique TCR beta sequences from around 180 million T cells. Study-wide findings and caveats: A few chains linked to CMV were shown in vitro to be specific for CMV antigens. When analyzed later, a missense DCLRE1C variant was found to be linked to TCR beta V- and J-gene trimming.

Comment on this clone: What it binds is not known.

The junction had 5 bases not matched to a gene; V was cut back by 1 base and J by 0 bases. The CDR3 has 16 amino acids. Germline lookup yields CDR1 KGHSH and CDR2 LQKENI. PCR primers comprised 60 Vbeta and 13 Jbeta primers. The authors' processing: Later analysis identified tens of millions of unique TCR beta chains, approximately 11 million shared. Produced via immunoSEQ multiplex PCR; TCRdb's table is partial and in-frame only. V, J and clone size are those of that table, while D and trimming were read from the DNA. Of more than 150,000 clones in the sample, over 65% were seen once. The chain has TRBV18 and TRBJ2-7, with 8 bases fitting TRBD1. The source is a young man in good health and CMV-seronegative. Material for sequencing was PBMCs. CDR3 nucleotide sequence: TGTGCCAGCTCACCACGACAACAGGGGGGCTCCTACGAGCAGTACTTC. Translation gives CASSPRQQGGSYEQYF.